The 14 T cell receptor beta chains below were found in one sample sequenced in a study of blood T cell repertoires in COVID-19. Measured with immunoSEQ multiplex PCR; TCRdb has only the in-frame clones, and not every one. This sample has over 200,000 clones, with around 90% found just once. Source material: peripheral blood. The receptors originated from a human donor in a cohort sampled during active COVID-19.

The rearrangement links TRBV13 to TRBJ1-3; D unresolved. The ends were cut back, 6 bases at V and 8 bases at J, with 20 bases in the middle. The CDR3 is 15 amino acids. Germline lookup yields CDR1 PRHDT and CDR2 FYEKMQ (reference sequence). For the CDR3, the DNA is TGTGCCAGCAGGCGCTTAGTTACCCGGCGGGACACCATATATTTT. This encodes CASRRLVTRRDTIYF.

The chain joins TRBV27 to TRBJ1-1; D not certain. Germline loops: CDR1 MNHEY, CDR2 SMNVEV (reference sequence). The V gene lost 3 bases and the J gene lost 8 bases, with 16 bases spanning the gap. The CDR3 has 14 amino acids. For the CDR3, the DNA is TGTGCCAGCAGTTTTCGGTGGTCCGCCGCCGAAGCTTTCTTT. As protein: CASSFRWSAAEAFF.

This clone was picked up a small number of times. The chain recombines TRBV2 with TRBJ1-1; tentative D call: TRBD1 (5 bases). Germline loops: CDR1 SNHLY, CDR2 FYNNEI. The CDR3 loop spans 14 amino acids. Trimming stripped 7 bases from V and 0 bases from J, with 12 bases between. CDR3 coding DNA: TGTGCCAGCACTGTGACAGTGATGAACACTGAAGCTTTCTTT. It encodes CASTVTVMNTEAFF.

In its sample, this clone was seen once. The chain carries TRBV6-2 or TRBV6-3 and TRBJ2-7; 10 bases are shared with TRBD2. The trim removed 6 bases at V and 3 bases at J, leaving 8 bases unmatched. CDR3 size: 15 residues. Germline V gene sequence: CDR1 MNHEY, CDR2 SVGEGT. Written as DNA, the CDR3 is TGTGCCAGCAGCACTCCTAGCGGGGGTTACTACGAGCAGTACTTC. Residues: CASSTPSGGYYEQYF.

V gene TRBV4-2 combines with J gene TRBJ2-1; D perhaps matches TRBD1 (5 bases). V lost 1 base, J lost 3 bases, and 10 bases lay in between. CDR1 and CDR2 from the germline V gene are LGHNA and YNFKEQ. The CDR3 runs to 15 residues. CDR3 nucleotide sequence: TGTGCCAGCAGCCAAGTCGCAGGGATCTACAATGAGCAGTTCTTC. The encoded protein is CASSQVAGIYNEQFF.

The table lists this clone with a few counts. The DNA for the CDR3 is TGTGCCAGCAGCAGCGTTAAGACAGGGGAGTATGGCTACACCTTC. Its translation is CASSSVKTGEYGYTF. The chain has TRBV5-4 and TRBJ1-2, with TRBD1 matching over 8 bases. The CDR3 is made up of 15 amino acids. Germline lookup yields CDR1 SGHNT and CDR2 YYREEE (reference sequence). V lost 4 bases to trimming and J lost 5 bases; unmatched junction nucleotides: 10.

The J gene is TRBJ2-3, the V gene TRBV7-6; 12 nucleotides match TRBD2. Germline V gives CDR1 SGHVS, CDR2 FNYEAQ. The CDR3 consists of 16 residues. Losses at the gene ends were 1 base for V and 4 bases for J; bases not matched to a gene: 3. The CDR3 region is CASSLGASGGADTQYF. CDR3 DNA: TGTGCCAGCAGCTTAGGGGCTAGCGGGGGGGCAGATACGCAGTATTTT. Drawing the rest from reference TRBV7-6 and TRBJ2-3, the complete variable domain is GAGVSQSPRYKVTKRGQDVALRCDPISGHVSLYWYRQALGQGPEFLTYFNYEAQQDKSGLPNDRFSAERPEGSISTLTIQRTEQRDSAMYRCASSLGASGGADTQYFGPGTRLTVL.

V usage is TRBV6-2 or TRBV6-3 and J usage is TRBJ2-2, with 10 bases lining up with TRBD2. The CDR3 totals 17 residues. Trimming cost V 2 bases and J 6 bases; bases outside gene matches: 9. The V gene's germline CDR1 is MNHEY and CDR2 SVGEGT. The CDR3 is CASSYGFTSGDSGELFF. CDR3 bases: TGTGCCAGCAGTTACGGGTTTACTAGCGGGGACTCCGGGGAGCTGTTTTTT.

This clone appeared a few times. This chain uses TRBV6-5 with TRBJ1-3; no definite D call. CDR1 and CDR2 from the germline V gene are MNHEY and SVGAGI. The length of the CDR3 is 13 residues. V was cut by 8 bases and J by 0 bases, with 8 bases left in between. CDR3 nucleotides: TGTGCCAGCCAGTCATTCTCTGGAAACACCATATATTTT. Amino acids: CASQSFSGNTIYF.

The rearrangement links TRBV19 to TRBJ2-7; TRBD2 agrees at 15 bases. Germline trimming cut 5 bases from V and 4 bases from J; bases unmatched to any gene: 3. The CDR3 is 15 amino acids. Germline loops: CDR1 LNHDA, CDR2 SQIVND (reference sequence). The CDR3 loop reads CASSPGTSGRYEQYF. In nucleotides, the CDR3 is TGTGCCAGTAGTCCTGGGACTAGCGGGAGGTACGAGCAGTACTTC.

In this sample, this clone turned up a few times. The chain carries TRBV28 and TRBJ1-5, with no clear D. CDR1 is MDHEN and CDR2 is SYDVKM in the germline V gene. The CDR3 is 13 amino acids. Trimming took 6 bases from V and 3 from J, leaving 9 bases between them. CDR3 protein: CASRQVINQPQHF. CDR3 bases: TGTGCCAGCAGGCAGGTTATCAATCAGCCCCAGCATTTT.

The chain links TRBV5-5 to TRBJ1-2; TRBD1 agrees at 7 bases. Per germline, CDR1 SGHKS and CDR2 YYEKEE (reference sequence). This CDR3 comprises 14 residues. The junction had 5 bases not matched to a gene; V was cut back by 2 bases and J by 4 bases. The DNA for the CDR3 is TGTGCCAGCAGCTTAACAGGGGATAGCTATGGCTACACCTTC. The encoded protein is CASSLTGDSYGYTF. The variable domain in full, completed from reference TRBV5-5 and TRBJ1-2, reads DAGVTQSPTHLIKTRGQQVTLRCSPISGHKSVSWYQQVLGQGPQFIFQYYEKEERGRGNFPDRFSARQFPNYSSELNVNALLLGDSALYLCASSLTGDSYGYTFGSGTRLTVV.

The chain joins TRBV2 to TRBJ2-3; 7 bases map to TRBD2. The V and J ends lost 8 bases and 1 base, in that order; junction bases with no gene match: 6. Germline-derived CDR1 and CDR2 are SNHLY and FYNNEI. This CDR3 contains 14 residues. The CDR3 region has the DNA TGTGCCAGCTCCTTCGCGGGGGGCACAGATACGCAGTATTTT. Its protein product is CASSFAGGTDTQYF. The full variable domain, its missing parts supplied by reference TRBV2 and TRBJ2-3, is EPEVTQTPSHQVTQMGQEVILRCVPISNHLYFYWYRQILGQKVEFLVSFYNNEISEKSEIFDDQFSVERPDGSNFTLKIRSTKLEDSAMYFCASSFAGGTDTQYFGPGTRLTVL.

The gene calls are TRBV4-3 and TRBJ2-3; TRBD1 aligns across 9 bases. Losses at the gene ends were 3 bases for V and 2 bases for J; bases not matched to a gene: 9. CDR3 length: 17 amino acids. Germline V gene sequence: CDR1 LGHNA, CDR2 YSLEER. CDR3 amino acids: CASSQPAGQGFTDTQYF. The CDR3 nucleotides read TGCGCCAGCAGCCAGCCAGCGGGACAGGGATTCACAGATACGCAGTATTTT.